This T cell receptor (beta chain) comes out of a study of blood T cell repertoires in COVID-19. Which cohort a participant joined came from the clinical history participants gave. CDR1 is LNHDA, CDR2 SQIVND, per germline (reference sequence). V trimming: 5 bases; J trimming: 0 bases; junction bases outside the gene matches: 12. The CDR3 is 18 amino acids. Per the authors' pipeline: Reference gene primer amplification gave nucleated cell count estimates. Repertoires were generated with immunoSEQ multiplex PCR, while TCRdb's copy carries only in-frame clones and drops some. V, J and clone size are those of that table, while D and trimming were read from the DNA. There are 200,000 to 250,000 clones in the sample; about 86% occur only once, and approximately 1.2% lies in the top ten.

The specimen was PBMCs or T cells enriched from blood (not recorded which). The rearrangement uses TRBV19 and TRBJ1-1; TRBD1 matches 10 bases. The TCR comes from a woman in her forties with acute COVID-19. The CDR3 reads CASSLGQGRPNMNTEAFF. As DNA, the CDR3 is TGTGCCAGTAGTTTGGGACAGGGGAGGCCTAACATGAACACTGAAGCTTTCTTT.